This T cell receptor (beta chain) was obtained from a study of T-cell memory formation after mild COVID-19. Whole-study results and caveats: Mainly CM and EM harbored the contracting CD4+ clones; mainly EMRA harbored the CD8+ ones.

This clonotype was counted only a few times. Its specificity is not known. MiXCR was run by TCRdb on the 5' RACE reads, yielding one entry per CDR3 protein. The table lists fewer than 650,000 distinct CDR3 sequences, 15% to 20% of them singletons, with roughly 8.2% in the top ten. There are 14 residues in the CDR3. Germline lookup yields CDR1 DFQATT and CDR2 SNEGSKA (reference sequence). The V end was cut by 6 bases, the J end by 4 bases, with 16 bases between. The rearrangement uses TRBV20-1 and TRBJ2-1; possibly TRBD2 for D (6 bases). This receptor was taken from an adult woman who had mild COVID-19 (a few samples of this study predate the infection). Cell type and time point are not known. The sequenced sample consisted of PBMCs or a T cell subset sorted from them (not recorded which). The CDR3 bases are TGCAGTGCCCCGGGAGACTTGCGATACAATGAGCAGTTCTTC. Translating gives CSAPGDLRYNEQFF.